This TCR beta chain was captured in a study of T cells after yellow fever vaccination (dated by TCRdb to the late 2010s). Context from the whole study: The SMART-Seq v4 Ultra Low Input RNA kit was used to prepare libraries from fractions with low cell numbers. To follow T-cell clones before and after both primary and booster YFV17D yellow fever vaccination, bulk TCR alpha and beta repertoires underwent longitudinal sequencing. Two healthy male donors, one aged 18 to 30 and one aged 30 to 40 years, made up the cohort. Bulk PBMC replicates and cell subsets were isolated from blood drawn at multiple timepoints before and after both primary and secondary immunization.

This clonotype has just a few counts. The specificity of this receptor is unknown. Base qualities were left out, and no much larger clone turns up one base away. The treatment or condition label for this specimen denotes: live attenuated yellow fever vaccine strain. PBMCs were isolated from peripheral blood using a standard Ficoll-Paque protocol. CD4 and CD8 T-cell fractions were isolated with Dynabeads CD4 and CD8 positive selection kits. TriZol was used to extract RNA from bulk PBMCs, from CD4 and CD8 fractions, and from dextramer-positive and dextramer-negative fractions. Taken from cysteine to phenylalanine, the CDR3 has 15 residues. Here the CDR3 DNA is all that survives: 45 bases in frame from base 1. Looking up the germline V gene (reference sequence) yields CDR1 SGHNT and CDR2 YYREEE. Trimming at the junction amounts to 3 bases on V and 5 bases on J, and the germline ends lie 17 bases apart.

What the study reported, not specific to this receptor: Because only a couple of donors were included in the study, the extent to which the findings can be generalized is limited. A small share of clonotypes was detected in both CD4 and CD8 compartments, with the overlap likely arising from convergent recombination. The secondary T-cell response was found to be weaker but faster than the primary response, with a peak reached on day 5 rather than on day 15. FACS-sorted repertoires could contain abundant contaminating clonotypes from the bulk population, so computational filtering was required. Most clones expanded after primary vaccination (96% of CD4 and 88% of CD8) were re-detected after the booster, suggesting that broad memory maintenance occurred.

TCRdb shows the sequencer as Illumina NovaSeq 6000. Synthesis of TCR cDNA relied on 5'RACE template switching, a step that introduced a universal primer site along with unique molecular identifiers. Priming of cDNA synthesis was performed from both the TCR alpha and TCR beta constant segments. Library amplification involved two PCR steps, and the second step added sample barcodes and sequencing adapters. Sequencing of libraries was performed on Illumina HiSeq 2500 (2x100 bp) or NovaSeq (2x150 bp). The authors processed their data as follows. Demultiplexing of reads and collapsing into UMI consensus sequences were performed with MIGEC, and V(D)J alignment was carried out with MiXCR. Clonotypes responding to the vaccine were identified with edgeR on replicate PBMC samples, with the criteria of FDR below 0.01 and a log2 fold change above 5 up to day 15. Bulk clonotypes were assigned CD4 or CD8 identity according to which sequenced CD4 or CD8 repertoire held them at higher abundance. Starting from the raw public reads, TCRdb applied fastp trimming at Q25, assembled clones with MiXCR and retained in-frame beta chains. Rows are combined by CDR3 protein, so each entry shows the most common genes and DNA. TCRdb assigned the V and J calls; the authors' analysis was not used. Counted in this sample were some 300,000 distinct CDR3 sequences; less than 9.5% of them appeared once. The ten top clones hold about 3% of the sample.

The chain is made from TRBV5-4 and TRBJ2-5; the D gene is perhaps TRBD1, from 5 matching bases. The sequence derives from a man aged 18 to 30 who received the YFV17D yellow fever vaccine. The material sequenced was CD4+ T cells sorted from PBMCs, taken 5 days after the yellow fever booster vaccination. The sequenced DNA is TGTGCCAGCAGCTCCACGTACCAGGGTCAGGAGACCCAGTACTTC. This yields the protein CASSSTYQGQETQYF.